Listed here are 6 T cell receptor beta chains from one sample, sequenced in a study of monozygotic twins with inflammatory bowel disease. With the 5' RACE reads reprocessed, TCRdb shows one record per CDR3 protein and no DNA. Its table lists about 160,000 distinct CDR3 sequences. Material: blood. The receptors stem from a human donor with ulcerative colitis or Crohn's disease, or a healthy co-twin of an affected twin (not recorded which).

The chain recombines TRBV4-1 with TRBJ2-4; lacking DNA, the TRBD1 call made by TCRdb goes unchecked. The CDR3 has 16 residues. Germline CDR1 MGHRA, CDR2 YSYEKL. The CDR3 reads CASSQVGRLAKNIQYF.

V and J are TRBV5-1 and TRBJ2-2. Germline CDR1 reads SGHRS; CDR2 reads YFSETQ. The CDR3 totals 15 residues. The CDR3 spells CASRNDKSNTGELFF.

The V and J genes are TRBV20-1 and TRBJ2-3; TCRdb proposes TRBD1, but this gene call is untestable without DNA. The CDR3 has 14 residues. Per the germline V gene, CDR1 is DFQATT and CDR2 is SNEGSKA (reference sequence). CDR3 sequence reads: CSAETGTSTDTQYF.

The chain uses TRBV28 and TRBJ2-5; TCRdb's D call, TRBD2, is unchecked because there is no DNA. CDR1 is MDHEN and CDR2 is SYDVKM in the germline V gene. The CDR3 loop spans 14 amino acids. CDR3: CASRPATYQETQYF.

The J gene is TRBJ1-2, the V gene TRBV5-1. CDR3 length: 12 amino acids. The germline V gene has CDR1 SGHRS and CDR2 YFSETQ. CDR3 region: CASSVQNYGYTF.

The genes are TRBV4-2 and TRBJ2-1; the D call from TCRdb, TRBD1, cannot be confirmed without DNA. Germline values: CDR1 LGHNA, CDR2 YNFKEQ. The CDR3 extends over 16 amino acids. The chain's CDR3 is CASSRETSGAHNEQFF.